This T cell receptor beta chain derives from a study of OX40 agonist ivuxolimab in advanced cancers. In the study overall: Subjects had a mean age of about 61 years, with a range of roughly 20 to 80; more than 70% were male.

V lost 0 bases to trimming and J lost 8 bases; unmatched junction nucleotides: 9. Germline V lookup: CDR1 SGHTA, CDR2 FQGNSA. The CDR3 covers 15 residues. The method was immunoSEQ multiplex PCR; TCRdb's version includes in-frame clones alone and lacks a portion of them. The sample lists about 53,000 clones, about 81% seen once, with about an eighth in the top ten. The TCR sequence derives from an adult with an advanced solid tumor such as melanoma, head and neck, liver or kidney cancer. The rearrangement uses TRBV7-2 and TRBJ1-1; 7 bases are shared with TRBD1. The sample consisted of CD4+ or CD8+ T cells sorted from blood, taken in a trial of the OX40 agonist ivuxolimab. CDR3 region: CASSLAPTGVGEAFF. CDR3 bases: TGTGCCAGCAGCTTAGCGCCCACAGGGGTAGGAGAAGCTTTCTTT.